The rows below give T cell receptor beta chains drawn from one sample of a study of shared clonotypes between healthy human individuals. The assay was immunoSEQ multiplex PCR, and TCRdb's table has in-frame clones only and misses some. The table shows 1.4 million or so clones, with around 98.5% occurring only once. Material: naive CD4+ T cells sorted from blood. These receptors were taken from a man aged 25-45 years in good health. The CDR3 runs from the conserved cysteine through the conserved F or W. The D gene is left open where the match is weak. Some rows mark clone size as missing; the rest say once, few, many or name a class of expanded clone.

d_call clone_size j_call v_call cdr3_aa cdr3_nt
TRBD2 NA TRBJ2-1 TRBV27 CASRTSGRAGGEQFF TGTGCCAGCAGGACTAGCGGGAGGGCCGGGGGTGAGCAGTTCTTC
NA once TRBJ2-7 TRBV11-2 CASSPRTGFSYEQYF TGTGCCAGCAGCCCACGAACAGGGTTCTCCTACGAGCAGTACTTC
NA NA TRBJ1-5 TRBV7-9 CASSLGIGDNQPQHF TGTGCCAGCAGCTTAGGGATCGGGGACAATCAGCCCCAGCATTTT
TRBD2 once TRBJ2-1 TRBV27 CASSFLAGGDEQFF TGTGCCAGCAGTTTCCTAGCGGGAGGTGATGAGCAGTTCTTC
NA once TRBJ1-5 TRBV5-5 CASSLLKGQPQHF TGTGCCAGCAGCTTACTTAAGGGCCAGCCCCAGCATTTT
NA NA TRBJ1-1 TRBV28 CASNLARWGTEAFF TGTGCCAGCAATCTGGCTCGTTGGGGCACTGAAGCTTTCTTT
TRBD2 NA TRBJ2-1 TRBV14 CASSQGPTSGAYNEQFF TGTGCCAGCAGCCAAGGCCCAACTAGCGGGGCTTACAATGAGCAGTTCTTC
TRBD2 NA TRBJ2-3 TRBV14 CASSHPGLAGHDTQYF TGTGCCAGCAGCCACCCCGGACTAGCGGGACATGATACGCAGTATTTT
NA NA TRBJ2-2 TRBV15 CATSRDEFGNTGELFF TGTGCCACCAGCAGAGATGAATTCGGGAACACCGGGGAGCTGTTTTTT
TRBD2 NA TRBJ2-2 TRBV11-3 CASSWNPGLGTTGELFF TGTGCCAGCAGCTGGAATCCGGGACTAGGAACCACCGGGGAGCTGTTTTTT
TRBD2 NA TRBJ2-1 TRBV9 CASSGLADNEQFF TGTGCCAGCAGCGGACTAGCGGACAATGAGCAGTTCTTC
NA NA TRBJ2-1 TRBV27 CARLTGRPRDSYNEQFF TGTGCCAGGCTGACAGGTCGGCCTAGGGACTCCTACAATGAGCAGTTCTTC
NA NA TRBJ1-5 TRBV10-3 CAISEFPGTYNQPQHF TGTGCCATCAGTGAGTTTCCCGGGACATACAATCAGCCCCAGCATTTT
TRBD1 once TRBJ1-2 TRBV5-1 CASSLVYPGQNGYTF TGCGCCAGCAGCTTGGTATATCCGGGACAGAATGGCTACACCTTC
NA NA TRBJ2-2 TRBV28 CASSFLDRNTGELFF TGTGCCAGCAGTTTTCTGGACAGGAACACCGGGGAGCTGTTTTTT
TRBD2 NA TRBJ2-7 TRBV7-8 CASSSSRLAGPSYEQYF TGTGCCAGCAGCTCTTCCCGACTAGCGGGCCCCTCCTACGAGCAGTACTTC
TRBD2 NA TRBJ2-3 TRBV5-4 CASSLGTREDTQYF TGTGCCAGCAGCCTGGGGACTAGAGAGGATACGCAGTATTTT
NA NA TRBJ2-7 TRBV7-2 CASSSAIGAVYEQYF TGTGCCAGCAGCTCGGCTATAGGGGCCGTGTACGAGCAGTACTTC
NA NA TRBJ2-7 TRBV18 CASSPVASQAHEQYF TGTGCCAGCTCACCAGTCGCCTCCCAGGCACACGAGCAGTACTTC
NA NA TRBJ1-1 TRBV6-5 CASSRITGNTEAFF TGTGCCAGCAGTAGGATAACAGGGAACACTGAAGCTTTCTTT
NA NA TRBJ1-3 TRBV5-1 CASSPQGLPGNTIYF TGCGCCAGCAGCCCACAGGGACTCCCTGGAAACACCATATATTTT
TRBD2 NA TRBJ2-5 TRBV10-2 CASSVSGRQETQYF TGCGCCAGCAGTGTTAGCGGGAGGCAAGAGACCCAGTACTTC
TRBD1 NA TRBJ1-5 TRBV27 CASSPWTGNSNQPQHF TGTGCCAGCAGCCCCTGGACAGGGAATAGCAATCAGCCCCAGCATTTT
NA NA TRBJ2-7 TRBV9 CASSPQPSYEQYF TGTGCCAGCAGCCCCCAGCCCTCCTACGAGCAGTACTTC
NA NA TRBJ1-3 TRBV4-2 CASTPNPGNTIYF TGTGCCAGCACTCCGAACCCCGGAAACACCATATATTTT
NA NA TRBJ1-3 TRBV28 CASSGLTGNTIYF TGTGCCAGTTCGGGACTCACTGGAAACACCATATATTTT
TRBD2 NA TRBJ2-2 TRBV29-1 CSVEDRLAGGPNTGELFF TGCAGCGTTGAAGATCGGCTAGCGGGAGGGCCAAACACCGGGGAGCTGTTTTTT
TRBD2 NA TRBJ2-3 TRBV19 CASTASGRPDTQYF TGTGCCAGTACGGCTAGCGGGAGACCAGATACGCAGTATTTT
NA NA TRBJ2-7 TRBV6-1 CASSDPTSYEQYF TGTGCCAGCAGTGACCCGACGAGCTACGAGCAGTACTTC
TRBD2 NA TRBJ2-7 TRBV5-8 CASSRGTSGSWEQYF TGTGCCAGCAGCCGCGGGACTAGCGGGAGTTGGGAGCAGTACTTC
NA NA TRBJ2-1 TRBV13 CASSTYYLKDTYNEQFF TGTGCCAGCAGCACATACTACCTTAAAGACACGTACAATGAGCAGTTCTTC
NA NA TRBJ1-2 TRBV5-1 CASSTNGAVLPYGYTF TGCGCCAGCAGCACCAACGGGGCCGTGCTCCCTTATGGCTACACCTTC
NA once TRBJ2-5 TRBV5-5 CASSRILSAGRGETQYF TGTGCCAGCAGCCGTATTCTTAGTGCCGGGCGGGGAGAGACCCAGTACTTC
NA NA TRBJ1-3 TRBV14 CASSQERGNSGNTIYF TGTGCCAGCAGCCAAGAGCGCGGGAACTCTGGAAACACCATATATTTT
TRBD2 NA TRBJ2-7 TRBV16 CASRKTALGGYEQYF TGTGCCAGCAGAAAGACGGCTCTCGGGGGGTACGAGCAGTACTTC
NA once TRBJ2-1 TRBV5-1 CASSGDSARDEQFF TGCGCCAGCAGTGGGGACTCCGCGCGGGATGAGCAGTTCTTC
NA NA TRBJ2-7 TRBV10-1 CASLQDEQYF TGCGCCAGCTTGCAAGACGAGCAGTACTTC
TRBD1 NA TRBJ2-3 TRBV5-1 CASSLAGTGGTDTQYF TGCGCCAGCAGCTTGGCCGGGACAGGGGGCACAGATACGCAGTATTTT
NA NA TRBJ2-5 TRBV5-4 CASSLDPTSRETQYF TGTGCCAGCAGCTTGGACCCCACTAGCCGCGAGACCCAGTACTTC
NA NA TRBJ1-1 TRBV18 CASSQGLMNTEAFF TGTGCCAGCTCACAAGGACTGATGAACACTGAAGCTTTCTTT
TRBD1 NA TRBJ1-4 TRBV5-6 CASTRDSGLTEKLFF TGTGCCAGCACAAGGGACAGTGGCCTAACTGAAAAACTGTTTTTT
NA NA TRBJ1-3 TRBV5-1 CASSPGLSGNTIYF TGCGCCAGCAGCCCGGGACTCTCTGGAAACACCATATATTTT
NA NA TRBJ2-7 TRBV20-1 CTARDSYEQYF TGCACCGCCCGGGACTCCTACGAGCAGTACTTC
NA NA TRBJ2-7 TRBV5-4 CASSKDLYEQYF TGTGCCAGCAGCAAGGACTTGTACGAGCAGTACTTC
NA NA TRBJ2-1 TRBV28 CASSRQGGSYNEQFF TGTGCCAGCAGCAGACAGGGAGGTTCCTACAATGAGCAGTTCTTC
NA NA TRBJ1-5 TRBV5-6 CASSTNLGGYNQPQHF TGTGCCAGCAGCACAAACCTGGGGGGGTACAATCAGCCCCAGCATTTT
NA NA TRBJ2-7 TRBV7-9 CASSSRTRYEQYF TGTGCCAGCAGCTCGCGCACCAGGTACGAGCAGTACTTC
NA NA TRBJ1-1 TRBV7-2 CASRRDQGMNTEAFF TGTGCCAGCAGGAGGGATCAGGGGATGAACACTGAAGCTTTCTTT
NA NA TRBJ1-4 TRBV6-1 CASRQGNNEKLFF TGTGCCAGCAGGCAGGGAAATAATGAAAAACTGTTTTTT
NA NA TRBJ2-5 TRBV7-9 CASRLGGVAPETQYF TGTGCCAGCAGGTTAGGGGGAGTCGCTCCAGAGACCCAGTACTTC
NA NA TRBJ2-1 TRBV9 CASSAASGLSGQFF TGTGCCAGCAGCGCCGCCTCCGGGCTATCGGGGCAGTTCTTC
TRBD1 NA TRBJ1-5 TRBV15 CATGRRQPGGHQPQHF TGTGCCACCGGTCGGCGCCAGCCAGGGGGACATCAGCCCCAGCATTTT
NA NA TRBJ1-1 TRBV7-6 CASSSQSGRLNTEAFF TGTGCCAGCAGCTCACAATCCGGGCGGCTGAACACTGAAGCTTTCTTT